This T cell receptor (beta chain) appears in the sequencing data of a study of Graves' ophthalmopathy and Graves' hyperthyroidism. From RNA, the CDR3 regions of TCR beta chains were amplified and sequenced. After a first-round RT-PCR with HTBI primers, a second-round multiplex PCR was run. Each CDR3 protein gets one entry after TCRdb re-called the multiplex PCR reads with MiXCR. The sample lists 300,000 to 450,000 distinct CDR3 sequences, roughly 15% occurring once. After removal of 5 bases from V and 4 bases from J, the junction contained 4 bases not matched to a gene. The CDR3 runs 13 residues. Germline CDR1 reads MDHEN; CDR2 reads SYDVKM. This clonotype was detected many times.

The TCR sequence derives from an adult woman with stable Graves' hyperthyroidism. Material: peripheral blood. The V and J genes are TRBV28 and TRBJ1-1; TRBD1 matches at 7 bases. CDR3 coding DNA: TGTGCCAGCAGTCTATACAGGGGCACTGAAGCTTTCTTT. Translation gives CASSLYRGTEAFF.